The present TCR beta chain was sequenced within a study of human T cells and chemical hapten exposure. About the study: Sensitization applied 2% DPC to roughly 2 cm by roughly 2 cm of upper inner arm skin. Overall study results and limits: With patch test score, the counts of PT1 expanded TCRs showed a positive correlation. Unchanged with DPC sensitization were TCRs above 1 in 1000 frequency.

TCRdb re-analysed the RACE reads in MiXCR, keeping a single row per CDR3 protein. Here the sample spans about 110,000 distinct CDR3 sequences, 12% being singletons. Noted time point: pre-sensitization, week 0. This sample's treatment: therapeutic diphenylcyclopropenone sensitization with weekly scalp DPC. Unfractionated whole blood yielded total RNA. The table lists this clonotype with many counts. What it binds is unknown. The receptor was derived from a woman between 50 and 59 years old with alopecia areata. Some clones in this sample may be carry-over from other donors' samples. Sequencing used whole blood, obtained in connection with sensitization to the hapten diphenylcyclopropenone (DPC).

The CDR3 DNA is TGCGCCAGCCTACAAGGACTAGCGGGCCAAGAGACCCAGTACTTC. Its translation: CASLQGLAGQETQYF. This chain links TRBV5-1 with TRBJ2-5, with TRBD2 matching over 11 bases. This CDR3 region has 15 residues. The J segment lost 1 base and the V segment lost 7 bases, leaving 6 bases of the junction unmatched. CDR1 is SGHRS and CDR2 is YFSETQ in the germline V gene.